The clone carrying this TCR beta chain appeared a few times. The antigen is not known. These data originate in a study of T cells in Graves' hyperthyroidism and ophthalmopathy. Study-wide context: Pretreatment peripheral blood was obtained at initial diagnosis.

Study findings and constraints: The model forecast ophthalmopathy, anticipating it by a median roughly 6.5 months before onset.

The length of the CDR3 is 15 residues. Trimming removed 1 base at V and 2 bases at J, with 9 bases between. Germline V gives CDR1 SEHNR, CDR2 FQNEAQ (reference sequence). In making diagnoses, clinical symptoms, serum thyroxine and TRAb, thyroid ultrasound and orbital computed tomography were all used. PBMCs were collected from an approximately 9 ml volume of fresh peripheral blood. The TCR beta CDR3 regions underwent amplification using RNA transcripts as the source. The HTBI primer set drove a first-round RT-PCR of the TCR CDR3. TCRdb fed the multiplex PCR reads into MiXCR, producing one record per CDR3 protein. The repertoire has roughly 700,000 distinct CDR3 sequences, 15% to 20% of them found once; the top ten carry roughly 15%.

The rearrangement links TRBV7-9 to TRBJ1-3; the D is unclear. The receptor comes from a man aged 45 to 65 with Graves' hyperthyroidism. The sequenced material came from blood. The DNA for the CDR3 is TGTGCCAGCAGCTTAGTGAGTCGGGCTGGAAACACCATATATTTT. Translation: CASSLVSRAGNTIYF.